These 3 T cell receptor beta chains originate from one sample sequenced in a study of T cells after yellow fever vaccination. From the 5' RACE reads, TCRdb called clonotypes with MiXCR, one entry per CDR3 protein. In the table there are under 550,000 distinct CDR3 sequences, 20% to 25% of which are singletons. The material sequenced was PBMCs, taken approximately 22 days after the first yellow fever vaccination. The receptor set was obtained from a man aged 18 to 30 who received the YFV17D yellow fever vaccine.

There are a few counts of this clonotype. CDR3 loop: CASGRGAWGNYGYTF. In nucleotides, the CDR3 is TGCGCCAGCGGCAGGGGGGCATGGGGCAACTATGGCTACACCTTC. This chain joins TRBV10-2 and TRBJ1-2, with TRBD1 matching over 7 bases. The germline V gene has CDR1 WSHSY and CDR2 SAAADI. The CDR3 is made up of 15 amino acids. J lost 2 bases, V lost 8 bases, and 11 bases had no gene match.

To note about this clonotype: A much larger clone lies a single base off, so this may be a read error. This chain uses TRBV4-1 with TRBJ1-4, with TRBD1 identical over 8 bases. Germline V gene sequence: CDR1 MGHRA, CDR2 YSYEKL. This CDR3 spans 15 amino acids. The CDR3 loop reads CAGSQTGGLYEKLFF. DNA of the CDR3: TGCGCCGGCAGCCAAACAGGGGGATTGTATGAAAAACTGTTTTTT.

The genes are TRBV5-4 and TRBJ1-6, with 8 nucleotides matching TRBD1. The CDR3 extends over 15 amino acids. Trimming removed 1 base from V and 10 bases from J; junction bases left unmatched: 7. Germline V lookup: CDR1 SGHNT, CDR2 YYREEE (reference sequence). The CDR3 nucleotides read TGTGCCAGCAGCTTGACAGGGGGTATATCCTCACCCCTCCACTTT. It codes for CASSLTGGISSPLHF.